This T cell receptor beta chain was captured in a study of patients and donors after allogeneic stem cell transplantation. V lost 5 bases to trimming and J lost 8 bases, with 16 bases between them. CDR3 length: 14 residues. TCRdb called the RT-PCR reads again in MiXCR, with one record for every CDR3 protein. Here the sample spans around 170,000 distinct CDR3 sequences, about 24% being singletons. The sequence was collected from a human donor who was either an allogeneic HSCT recipient or a stem cell or donor lymphocyte infusion donor (not recorded which). It is not recorded whose cells these are; they may come from a transplant donor. This chain links TRBV12-3 or TRBV12-4 with TRBJ2-1, with D perhaps assigned TRBD1 or TRBD2 (5 bases each). Sequencing input: blood, either unsorted or a sorted T cell fraction (not recorded which). CDR3 region: CASSTRDVFDEQFF. CDR3 nucleotide sequence: TGTGCCAGCAGTACCCGGGACGTGTTTGATGAGCAGTTCTTC.